The clone carrying this T cell receptor (beta chain) occurred a few times. The antigen remains undetermined. The junction differs from germline at one of its ends, possibly a read error. The data were taken from a study of human T cells and chemical hapten exposure. Study-wide context: Patients, mostly women, had alopecia areata, alopecia totalis or alopecia universalis. Study findings and constraints: Counts of expanded TCRs (at PT1) showed a positive correlation with patch test score.

Original data processing: There were a median of around 100,000 TCRs per sample, with a range from about 23,224 to 690,600. TCRdb re-called the RACE reads with MiXCR, one entry per CDR3 protein. TCRdb's processing, not the authors', yielded these V and J calls. The sample carries around 77,000 distinct CDR3 sequences, roughly 9.2% recorded once. The CDR3 consists of 13 residues. Germline CDR1 is MDHEN and CDR2 is SYDVKM. The time point was: patch test 1, 2 weeks after DPC sensitization. As to treatment: therapeutic diphenylcyclopropenone sensitization with weekly scalp DPC. Blood draws came first, before each patch test.

This sequence was found in a woman between 40 and 50 years old with alopecia areata. Some clones in this sample may be carry-over from other donors' samples. The chain combines TRBV28 with TRBJ2-7; perhaps TRBD2 as D (6 bases). Material: whole blood, obtained in connection with sensitization to the hapten diphenylcyclopropenone (DPC). The CDR3 loop is CASFSGENYEQYF. CDR3 coding DNA: TGTGCCAGCTTTTCGGGAGAGAACTACGAGCAGTACTTT. The variable domain in full, with the rest retrieved from reference TRBV28 and TRBJ2-7, is DVKVTQSSRYLVKRTGEKVFLECVQDMDHENMFWYRQDPGLGLRLIYFSYDVKMKEKGDIPEGYSVSREKKERFSLILESASTNQTSMYLCASFSGENYEQYFGPGTRLTVT.